This T cell receptor beta chain was documented in a study of shared clonotypes between healthy human individuals. Regarding the study as a whole: Some clonotypes were shared by all four sorted-subset donors, while others were not shared. The non-shared ones had lower generation probabilities than the shared ones.

Genomic DNA of each subset was evenly split across several immunoSEQ plates. Profiling relied on immunoSEQ multiplex PCR, and the TCRdb table lists in-frame clones only, not all of them. The sample includes over a million clones, approximately 80% of them seen just once. About this clone itself: Its target is unknown. Other nucleotide sequences in the sample specify the same CDR3.

This CDR3 is 13 amino acids long. Per germline, CDR1 SGHRS and CDR2 YFSETQ. V was shortened by 0 bases and J by 5 bases, with 8 bases between the two germline ends. The specimen sequenced was memory CD4+ T cells from PBMCs. The subset denotes: CD45RA-negative fraction. The TCR comes from a man aged 18 to 35 in good health. Some clones in this sample may be carry-over from other donors' samples. The chain recombines TRBV5-1 with TRBJ1-1, with D unresolved. The DNA for the CDR3 is TGCGCCAGCAGCTTGGTGGCAGATACTGAAGCTTTCTTT. It is translated as CASSLVADTEAFF.